A single sample gave rise to the 22 T cell receptor beta chains below, sequenced in a study of cytomegalovirus exposure and HLA in healthy donors. 60 Vbeta and 13 Jbeta primers were used in PCR. TCRdb's table, derived via immunoSEQ multiplex PCR, lists solely in-frame clones and lacks some. Of 140,000 to 150,000 clones in the sample, approximately 80% were seen once. The specimen sequenced was PBMCs. The receptors stem from a man in his forties or fifties in good health and CMV-seropositive.

The rearrangement links TRBV18 to TRBJ1-1; D gene unclear. The V gene's germline CDR1 is KGHSH and CDR2 LQKENI. The CDR3 loop spans 13 amino acids. Trimming cost V 0 bases and J 8 bases, with 10 bases left between them. This CDR3 reads CASSPPGISEAFF. The CDR3, as DNA: TGTGCCAGCTCACCACCCGGGATTTCGGAAGCTTTCTTT.

The chain is built from TRBV10-3 and TRBJ1-1; D is possibly TRBD1 (6 bases). V dropped 4 bases and J dropped 8 bases, with 8 bases sitting between them. The CDR3 is 11 residues long. CDR1 ENHRY and CDR2 SYGVKD come from the germline V gene. The DNA of the CDR3 is TGTGCCATCAGTGGGGGGCGCGAAGCTTTCTTT. It is translated as CAISGGREAFF.

V gene TRBV28 combines with J gene TRBJ2-3; 10 positions match TRBD2. The CDR3 extends over 15 amino acids. Per germline, CDR1 MDHEN and CDR2 SYDVKM. Trimming at V came to 6 bases and at J to 6 bases, leaving 9 bases not matched to a gene. As DNA, the CDR3 is TGTGCCAGCAGAGGAGCGGGAGGGCCTAGGGATACGCAGTATTTT. Translated, it gives CASRGAGGPRDTQYF.

The chain carries TRBV4-2 and TRBJ2-1; 12 bases map to TRBD2. After removal of 4 bases from V and 2 bases from J, the junction contained 18 bases not matched to a gene. The germline V gene encodes CDR1 LGHNA and CDR2 YNFKEQ. The CDR3 spans 21 residues. This CDR3 is CASSPGPLAGGLLGAYNEQFF. The CDR3 DNA follows: TGTGCCAGCAGCCCCGGGCCCCTAGCGGGAGGGCTCCTTGGGGCCTACAATGAGCAGTTCTTC.

The V and J genes are TRBV7-9 and TRBJ2-1; D uncertain. CDR1 SEHNR and CDR2 FQNEAQ come from the germline V gene (reference sequence). V was trimmed by 3 bases and J by 0 bases, leaving 9 bases between them. CDR3 length equals 15 residues. CDR3 DNA sequence: TGTGCCAGCAGCTTGGTGGTAGCCTCCTACAATGAGCAGTTCTTC. The encoded protein is CASSLVVASYNEQFF.

The V and J genes are TRBV19 and TRBJ2-7, with 13 bases fitting TRBD2. This CDR3 spans 16 amino acids. Germline loops: CDR1 LNHDA, CDR2 SQIVND (reference sequence). V was clipped by 4 bases and J by 7 bases; unmatched bases: 10. The chain's CDR3 is CASSRQGLAGSGEQYF. The CDR3 DNA sequence: TGTGCCAGTAGTAGACAGGGACTAGCGGGATCTGGTGAGCAGTACTTC.

The rearrangement uses TRBV5-6 and TRBJ1-6; a possible D gene is TRBD1 (5 bases). The V and J ends lost 0 bases and 9 bases respectively, with 10 bases between them. The CDR3 is 14 residues long. CDR1 and CDR2 from the germline V gene are SGHDT and YYEEEE. The CDR3 sequence is CASSLATAGSPLHF. The CDR3 coding sequence is TGTGCCAGCAGCTTGGCGACAGCTGGTTCACCCCTCCACTTT.

The chain carries TRBV7-9 and TRBJ2-1, with a possible D match to TRBD1 (5 bases). With 3 bases removed from V and 6 bases from J, the gap between germline ends came to 9 bases. CDR1 and CDR2 from the germline V gene are SEHNR and FQNEAQ (reference sequence). The CDR3 is 13 amino acids. CDR3 protein: CASSLVGANEQFF. For the CDR3, the DNA is TGTGCCAGCAGCTTGGTAGGGGCCAATGAGCAGTTCTTC.

V gene TRBV15 combines with J gene TRBJ2-7, with D possibly being TRBD2 (6 bases). Germline lookup yields CDR1 LNHNV and CDR2 YYDKDF (reference sequence). V shed 0 bases and J shed 7 bases, with 16 bases lying between them. The CDR3 sequence is 15 residues long. The CDR3 DNA is TGTGCCACCAGCAGAGATCGAGGGAGGATCGGGGAGCAGTACTTC. Translation gives CATSRDRGRIGEQYF.

The V call is TRBV5-1, the J call TRBJ2-1; D call uncertain. The CDR3 length is 15 residues. In germline, CDR1 is SGHRS, CDR2 YFSETQ. Trimming removed 4 bases from V and 0 bases from J, with 11 bases in between. The CDR3 bases are TGCGCCAGCAGCGTTGATCTAAGCTCCTACAATGAGCAGTTCTTC. It yields the protein CASSVDLSSYNEQFF.

This chain joins TRBV7-2 and TRBJ2-7; D possibly corresponds to TRBD1 (6 bases). The germline CDR1 and CDR2 sequences are SGHTA and FQGNSA. V dropped 1 base and J dropped 2 bases, with 6 bases sitting between them. The CDR3 spans 13 residues. The CDR3 sequence is CASSLDRAYEQYF. The DNA for the CDR3 is TGTGCCAGCAGCTTAGACAGGGCCTACGAGCAGTACTTC.

This clone appeared a few times. The V call is TRBV18, the J call TRBJ2-5, with TRBD2 matching 7 bases. This CDR3 is 17 amino acids long. V shed 2 bases, J shed 1 base, and the junction held 10 bases outside the gene matches. CDR1 and CDR2 (germline): KGHSH, LQKENI. Here the CDR3 DNA reads TGTGCCAGCTCACCAACTAGGTCTAGCGGTGCCCAAGAGACCCAGTACTTC. Translation gives CASSPTRSSGAQETQYF.

The CDR3 sequence is CASNQIPMNTEAFF. CDR3 nucleotides: TGTGCCAGCAACCAGATACCGATGAACACTGAAGCTTTCTTT. This chain joins TRBV28 and TRBJ1-1; D call uncertain. Germline loops: CDR1 MDHEN, CDR2 SYDVKM. The ends were cut back, 7 bases at V and 0 bases at J, with 12 bases in the middle. The CDR3 runs to 14 residues.

The chain recombines TRBV7-9 with TRBJ2-7; possibly TRBD2 for D (7 bases). V dropped 3 bases and J dropped 4 bases, with 19 bases sitting between them. CDR3 size: 16 residues. Germline V gives CDR1 SEHNR, CDR2 FQNEAQ (reference sequence). The CDR3 protein is CASSFPGGGPIYEQYF. The CDR3 DNA is TGTGCCAGCAGCTTCCCGGGGGGCGGGCCCATATACGAGCAGTACTTC.

CDR3 in DNA: TGTGCCAGCTCGTCCGACAGGGTGGCCGAGCAGTACTTC. This translates into CASSSDRVAEQYF. This chain uses TRBV18 with TRBJ2-7; 7 bases line up with TRBD1. CDR1 and CDR2 (germline): KGHSH, LQKENI. The CDR3 consists of 13 residues. Trimming cost V 6 bases and J 6 bases; bases outside gene matches: 8.

V usage is TRBV18 and J usage is TRBJ2-7; unclear D gene. This CDR3 contains 14 residues. V gave up 3 bases and J gave up 3 bases, with 12 bases separating them. Per the germline V gene, CDR1 is KGHSH and CDR2 is LQKENI. The CDR3 DNA sequence: TGTGCCAGCTCACCGAGAGGTAGAAACTACGAGCAGTACTTC. Amino acids: CASSPRGRNYEQYF.

Regarding this clone: This sample also contains other DNA sequences that code for the same CDR3. The chain uses TRBV28 and TRBJ2-3; D is unresolved. Per the germline V gene, CDR1 is MDHEN and CDR2 is SYDVKM. The CDR3 sequence is 12 residues long. V was cut by 7 bases and J by 0 bases, with 5 bases left in between. Here the CDR3 DNA reads TGTGCCAGCACCTCCAGCACAGATACGCAGTATTTT. Encoded protein: CASTSSTDTQYF.

The CDR3 sequence is CASSPTSGSADTQYF. The CDR3 nucleotides read TGTGCCAGCAGCCCGACTAGCGGGAGTGCAGATACGCAGTATTTT. The chain is built from TRBV5-4 and TRBJ2-3; 12 bases fit TRBD2. CDR1 is SGHNT, CDR2 YYREEE, per germline (reference sequence). Unmatched junction bases numbered 4, after V lost 4 bases and J lost 4 bases. This CDR3 is built from 15 residues.

This clone has just a few counts. The rearrangement joins TRBV29-1 to TRBJ2-5; a weak D match, TRBD1 (5 bases). Looked up from germline, CDR1 is SQVTM and CDR2 is ANQGSEA. V lost 4 bases and J 1 base, leaving 13 bases between the germline ends. The CDR3 extends over 14 amino acids. The CDR3 here is CSVADTGSQETQYF. CDR3 in DNA: TGCAGCGTTGCCGATACAGGATCCCAAGAGACCCAGTACTTC. Based on the CDR3 plus reference TRBV29-1 and TRBJ2-5, the full variable domain is SAVISQKPSRDICQRGTSLTIQCQVDSQVTMMFWYRQQPGQSLTLIATANQGSEATYESGFVIDKFPISRPNLTFSTLTVSNMSPEDSSIYLCSVADTGSQETQYFGPGTRLLVL.

The chain links TRBV28 to TRBJ2-7; D remains unclear. Trimming took off 2 bases at V and 6 bases at J, with 8 bases between the two ends. This CDR3 is 12 amino acids long. Germline V gives CDR1 MDHEN, CDR2 SYDVKM. Written as DNA, the CDR3 is TGTGCCAGCAGTTTACTGCCTAGCGAGCAGTACTTC. Encoded protein: CASSLLPSEQYF.

This chain links TRBV27 with TRBJ2-3; a possible D gene is TRBD2 (5 bases). Per the germline V gene, CDR1 is MNHEY and CDR2 is SMNVEV (reference sequence). This CDR3 contains 13 residues. V shed 4 bases and J shed 2 bases, with 7 bases lying between them. The CDR3 is CASSSADTDTQYF. CDR3 nucleotide sequence: TGTGCCAGCAGTTCAGCGGACACAGATACGCAGTATTTT.

The V and J genes are TRBV28 and TRBJ2-5; TRBD1 is a possible D gene (5 bases). The CDR3 runs 15 residues. Germline loops: CDR1 MDHEN, CDR2 SYDVKM. V lost 6 bases to trimming and J lost 2 bases, with 16 bases between them. This CDR3 reads CASRRTGVPQETQYF. In nucleotides, the CDR3 is TGTGCCAGCAGGCGAACAGGAGTCCCACAAGAGACCCAGTACTTC. The full variable domain, completed using reference TRBV28 and TRBJ2-5, is DVKVTQSSRYLVKRTGEKVFLECVQDMDHENMFWYRQDPGLGLRLIYFSYDVKMKEKGDIPEGYSVSREKKERFSLILESASTNQTSMYLCASRRTGVPQETQYFGPGTRLLVL.